Only one count was recorded for the clone carrying this T cell receptor (beta chain). The germline gives CDR1 SGHNT, CDR2 YYREEE (reference sequence). The CDR3 covers 15 residues. Trimming took 1 base from V and 3 from J, leaving 10 bases between them. These data originate in a study of shared clonotypes between healthy human individuals. Using immunoSEQ multiplex PCR, the repertoire was profiled, and TCRdb retains in-frame clones only, with some absent. The data contain approximately 330,000 clones, more than 60% of them seen just once; the ten biggest clones take up roughly 10%. This sequence originates from a man aged 25 to 45 in good health. Specimen: memory CD4+ T cells sorted from blood. Subset indicated: CD45RA-negative fraction. The chain is built from TRBV5-4 and TRBJ2-2; no clear D gene. The CDR3 loop reads CASSLQGLDTGELFF. CDR3 nucleotide sequence: TGTGCCAGCAGCTTGCAAGGGCTCGACACCGGGGAGCTGTTTTTT.